This is a list of T cell receptor beta chains from one sample in a study of cytomegalovirus exposure and HLA in healthy donors. Assay: immunoSEQ multiplex PCR; the TCRdb copy retains only in-frame clones and omits some. The sample shows around 120,000 clones, 75% to 90% of them seen only once. Sample: PBMCs. Source of these receptors: a female donor in good health and CMV-seropositive. The CDR3 runs from the conserved cysteine through the conserved F or W. Fields, in order: V gene, D gene, J gene, CDR3 length, clone size, CDR3 protein, CDR3 DNA. The D gene is left open where the match is weak. Some rows have no size entry. The others give once, few or many, or a class for an expanded clone.

TRBV9	-	TRBJ1-1	14	-	CASSVGLRNTEAFF	TGTGCCAGCAGCGTAGGACTGCGGAACACTGAAGCTTTCTTT
TRBV18	-	TRBJ2-7	14	-	CASSPLQTSYEQYF	TGTGCCAGCTCACCATTACAGACCTCCTACGAGCAGTACTTC
TRBV5-1	-	TRBJ1-6	13	once	CASSLEGQSPLHF	TGCGCCAGCAGCTTAGAGGGACAATCACCCCTCCACTTT
TRBV11-3	-	TRBJ1-2	15	once	CASSLVARTHGGYTF	TGTGCCAGCAGCTTAGTTGCCAGGACTCATGGTGGCTACACCTTC
TRBV15	TRBD1	TRBJ1-6	14	-	CATSMKTGGSPLHF	TGTGCCACCAGCATGAAGACAGGGGGATCACCCCTCCACTTT
TRBV4-2	-	TRBJ1-1	14	few	CASSPRRGQNEAFF	TGTGCCAGCAGCCCTCGGAGAGGACAGAATGAAGCTTTCTTT
TRBV5-1	TRBD1	TRBJ1-6	14	-	CASSLDRGNSPLHF	TGCGCCAGCAGCCTGGACAGGGGAAATTCACCCCTCCACTTT
TRBV19	-	TRBJ2-7	12	-	CASSSRGYEQYF	TGTGCCAGTAGTAGTAGGGGGTACGAGCAGTACTTC
TRBV5-4	-	TRBJ2-7	16	-	CASSSGRWTARYEQYF	TGTGCCAGCAGTTCTGGACGTTGGACAGCCCGGTACGAGCAGTACTTC
TRBV6-5	-	TRBJ2-7	14	-	CATAPGDDKAEQYF	TGTGCCACCGCCCCCGGGGATGATAAGGCCGAGCAGTACTTC
TRBV7-9	TRBD1	TRBJ2-1	13	-	CASSSGQDNEQFF	TGTGCCAGCAGCTCTGGACAGGACAATGAGCAGTTCTTC
TRBV5-1	-	TRBJ2-5	14	once	CASSTSGNQETQYF	TGCGCCAGCAGTACCTCAGGGAACCAAGAGACCCAGTACTTC
TRBV27	TRBD2	TRBJ2-5	16	-	CASSLVAGGFQETQYF	TGTGCCAGCAGTTTGGTCGCGGGGGGGTTCCAAGAGACCCAGTACTTC
TRBV5-4	TRBD2	TRBJ2-5	14	-	CASRTLAGEETQYF	TGTGCCAGCAGGACCCTAGCGGGGGAAGAGACCCAGTACTTC